One and the same sample provided the 18 T cell receptor beta chains below, sequenced in a study of T cell responses to AZD1222 COVID-19 vaccine. TCRdb's copy holds only in-frame clones and misses some; the assay was immunoSEQ multiplex PCR. Found here are 59,000 or so clones, roughly four fifths of them singletons; the top ten hold approximately 10%. The sequencing used peripheral blood, collected on day 0 of AZD1222 vaccination. These receptor sequences come from an adult in good health.

The gene calls are TRBV4-3 and TRBJ2-7; tentatively, D is TRBD1 (6 bases). CDR3 length equals 13 residues. V was cut by 1 base and J by 7 bases, with 11 bases left in between. CDR1 is LGHNA, CDR2 YSLEER, per germline. The CDR3 DNA sequence: TGCGCCAGCAGCCAAGTAGGCAGGGGAGAGCAGTACTTC. Encoded protein: CASSQVGRGEQYF.

This clone was counted between two and nine times. The CDR3 loop reads CASSLDRQGSSTDTQYF. The CDR3 DNA follows: TGTGCCAGCAGCTTAGATCGGCAGGGCTCTAGCACAGATACGCAGTATTTT. The chain couples TRBV7-2 to TRBJ2-3; the D gene is possibly TRBD1 (5 bases). The CDR3 covers 17 residues. Germline values: CDR1 SGHTA, CDR2 FQGNSA. V was shortened by 1 base and J by 0 bases, with 14 bases between the two germline ends.

This sequence joins TRBV28 and TRBJ1-4; D is uncertain. Germline CDR1 and CDR2: MDHEN and SYDVKM. The CDR3 has 10 residues. The ends were cut back, 5 bases at V and 8 bases at J, with 3 bases in the middle. The CDR3: CASSGEKLFF. The CDR3 nucleotides read TGTGCCAGCAGTGGAGAAAAACTGTTTTTT.

The chain is built from TRBV14 and TRBJ2-3; 12 positions match TRBD1. Germline loops: CDR1 SGHDN, CDR2 FVKESK. After removal of 1 base from V and 6 bases from J, the junction contained 8 bases not matched to a gene. The CDR3 loop spans 17 amino acids. DNA of the CDR3: TGTGCCAGCAGCCAAGCCGGGACAGGGGGCGCGAGGGATACGCAGTATTTT. This sequence encodes CASSQAGTGGARDTQYF.

The chain joins TRBV2 to TRBJ1-5; tentative D call: TRBD1 (5 bases). The CDR3 extends over 13 amino acids. Germline CDR1 and CDR2: SNHLY and FYNNEI. V lost 6 bases, J lost 5 bases, and 11 bases lay in between. CDR3 coding DNA: TGTGCCAGCAGCGAAACAGGTTATCAGCCCCAGCATTTT. Protein product: CASSETGYQPQHF. Drawing the rest from reference TRBV2 and TRBJ1-5, the complete variable domain is EPEVTQTPSHQVTQMGQEVILRCVPISNHLYFYWYRQILGQKVEFLVSFYNNEISEKSEIFDDQFSVERPDGSNFTLKIRSTKLEDSAMYFCASSETGYQPQHFGDGTRLSIL.

The chain carries TRBV25-1 and TRBJ2-1; a possible D gene is TRBD2 (5 bases). Trimming took 2 bases from V and 3 from J, leaving 11 bases between them. Germline CDR1 is MGHDK and CDR2 is SYGVNS. There are 15 residues in the CDR3. The CDR3 here is CASSERELLYNEQFF. CDR3 nucleotides: TGTGCCAGCAGTGAAAGGGAGTTGCTCTACAATGAGCAGTTCTTC.

The CDR3 here is CASKKGSLYSNQPQHF. The CDR3 nucleotides are TGTGCCAGTAAAAAAGGGTCCCTGTATAGCAATCAGCCCCAGCATTTT. V and J are TRBV19 and TRBJ1-5; D is uncertain. CDR3 length equals 16 residues. V shed 7 bases and J shed 0 bases, with 16 bases lying between them. Germline values: CDR1 LNHDA, CDR2 SQIVND (reference sequence).

The chain combines TRBV6-5 with TRBJ2-4; 8 bases map to TRBD2. Germline V gives CDR1 MNHEY, CDR2 SVGAGI. The trim removed 4 bases at V and 3 bases at J, leaving 5 bases unmatched. There are 15 residues in the CDR3. CDR3 bases: TGTGCCAGCAGTTCCCCACGGGAGGGCAAAAACATTCAGTACTTC. Translating gives CASSSPREGKNIQYF.

This clone was picked up a small number of times. This chain links TRBV18 with TRBJ1-1; weak D call: TRBD1 (6 bases). In germline, CDR1 is KGHSH, CDR2 LQKENI. The V end was cut by 8 bases, the J end by 1 base, with 11 bases between. The CDR3 sequence is 13 residues long. Here the CDR3 reads CASRRQENTEAFF. For the CDR3, the DNA is TGTGCCAGCCGTAGACAGGAGAACACTGAAGCTTTCTTT.

The gene calls are TRBV4-1 and TRBJ1-4, with D hard to call. Germline loops: CDR1 MGHRA, CDR2 YSYEKL. The CDR3 sequence is 13 residues long. V was cut by 5 bases and J by 5 bases, with 9 bases left in between. The CDR3 sequence is CASSSADNEKLFF. In DNA, the CDR3 is TGCGCCAGCAGCTCGGCGGACAATGAAAAACTGTTTTTT.

In its sample, this clone was seen once. The rearrangement uses TRBV10-2 and TRBJ1-4; D is unresolved. Germline CDR1 WSHSY, CDR2 SAAADI. The V gene lost 3 bases and the J gene lost 8 bases, with 10 bases spanning the gap. The CDR3 covers 13 residues. The CDR3 DNA sequence: TGCGCCAGCAGTGAACCGTTCCGGGAAAAACTGTTTTTT. Protein sequence: CASSEPFREKLFF.

The chain uses TRBV10-2 and TRBJ2-2; possibly TRBD2 for D (6 bases). This CDR3 region has 13 residues. Germline V gene lookup returns CDR1 WSHSY and CDR2 SAAADI. The V and J ends lost 7 bases and 5 bases respectively, with 11 bases between them. The CDR3 coding sequence is TGCGCCAGCACTCACCGGGGGACCGGGGAGCTGTTTTTT. Its protein product is CASTHRGTGELFF.

This clone showed up just once. This rearrangement joins TRBV6-5 to TRBJ1-1, with D unresolved. V lost 5 bases, J lost 6 bases, and 16 bases lay in between. The CDR3 covers 14 residues. Germline-derived CDR1 and CDR2 are MNHEY and SVGAGI. Written as DNA, the CDR3 is TGTGCCAGCAGTCTCTCTACGAGGGTGGCTGAAGCTTTCTTT. Translated: CASSLSTRVAEAFF.

This clone was recorded only once. In DNA, the CDR3 is TGTGCCAGTAGCCCGTGGACCAGTGAGCAGTTCTTC. It codes for CASSPWTSEQFF. The chain uses TRBV19 and TRBJ2-1; D unresolved. Germline V gene sequence: CDR1 LNHDA, CDR2 SQIVND (reference sequence). V lost 6 bases to trimming and J lost 9 bases, with 12 bases between them. CDR3 length: 12 residues.

The chain recombines TRBV2 with TRBJ2-3; TRBD2 matches at 15 bases. Per germline, CDR1 SNHLY and CDR2 FYNNEI. The CDR3 loop spans 17 amino acids. V lost 6 bases, J lost 3 bases, and 7 bases stayed unmatched. The CDR3 here is CASRATGTSGGTDTQYF. The CDR3 nucleotides are TGTGCCAGCAGAGCGACCGGGACTAGCGGGGGGACAGATACGCAGTATTTT.

This clone occurred a few times. The junction differs from germline at one of its ends, possibly a read error. This rearrangement joins TRBV12-5 to TRBJ2-1; 10 nucleotides agree with TRBD1. This CDR3 comprises 12 residues. In germline, CDR1 is LGHNT, CDR2 FRNRAP. In DNA, the CDR3 is TGTGCTAGTGGTTTGGGTCCGGGACAGGGGATCTTC. Amino acids: CASGLGPGQGIF.

J is TRBJ2-3 and V is TRBV9; 13 bases are shared with TRBD2. Per the germline V gene, CDR1 is SGDLS and CDR2 is YYNGEE. V was clipped by 4 bases and J by 0 bases; unmatched bases: 5. The CDR3 extends over 17 amino acids. CDR3 bases: TGTGCCAGCAGCCTGACTAGCGGGGGGACTAGCACAGATACGCAGTATTTT. This gives the protein CASSLTSGGTSTDTQYF.

CDR3 DNA: TGTGCCAGCAGTCTAAAGTCGGACAGGGCTGGAAACACCATATATTTT. It codes for CASSLKSDRAGNTIYF. This chain joins TRBV7-8 and TRBJ1-3, with 8 positions matching TRBD1. The CDR3 has 16 residues. With V trimmed by 6 bases and J by 2 bases, 9 bases remained unmatched. Germline CDR1 SGHVS, CDR2 FQNEAQ.